This T cell receptor beta chain was sequenced during a study of blood T cell repertoires in COVID-19. Germline V gene lookup returns CDR1 GTSNPN and CDR2 SVGIG (reference sequence). This CDR3 has 15 residues. V was shortened by 2 bases and J by 6 bases, with 14 bases between the two germline ends. Original methodology: Cell counts per sample came from amplifying reference gene primers. Using immunoSEQ multiplex PCR, the repertoire was profiled, and TCRdb retains in-frame clones only, with some absent. From that table come the V and J calls and clone size; the DNA was used to work out D and trimming. The data show around 260,000 clones, more than 80% seen once.

J is TRBJ1-6 and V is TRBV30; no clear D gene. Material: peripheral blood. The clonotype originates from a woman in her 30s with active or convalescent COVID-19. The CDR3 region is CAWSSLGGRNSPLHF. The CDR3 DNA sequence: TGTGCCTGGAGTTCTCTCGGTGGGCGTAATTCACCCCTCCACTTT.